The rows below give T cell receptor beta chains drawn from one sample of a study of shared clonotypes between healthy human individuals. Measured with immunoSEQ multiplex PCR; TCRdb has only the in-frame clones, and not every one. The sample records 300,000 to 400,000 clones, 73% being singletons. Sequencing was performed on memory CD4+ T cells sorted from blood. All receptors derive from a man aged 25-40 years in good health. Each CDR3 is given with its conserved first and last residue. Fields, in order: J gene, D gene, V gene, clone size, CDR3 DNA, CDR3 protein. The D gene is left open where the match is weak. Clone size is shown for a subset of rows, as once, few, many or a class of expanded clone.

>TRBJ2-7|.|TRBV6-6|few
TGTGCCAGCAGTTACGGGGGACAATCCTACGAGCAGTACTTC
CASSYGGQSYEQYF
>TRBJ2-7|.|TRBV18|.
TGTGCCAGCTCACCGCAGGGGAGGCCCTACGAGCAGTACTTC
CASSPQGRPYEQYF
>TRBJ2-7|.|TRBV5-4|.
TGTGCCAGCAGCTTTCCGGGACCTCCCTACGAGCAGTACTTC
CASSFPGPPYEQYF
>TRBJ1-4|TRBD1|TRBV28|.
TGTGCCAGCAGTCCCGAGACAGGGGGCGGGGAAAAACTGTTTTTT
CASSPETGGGEKLFF
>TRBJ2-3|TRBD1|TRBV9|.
TGTGCCAGCAGCGTCAGGGGGAACACAGATACGCAGTATTTT
CASSVRGNTDTQYF
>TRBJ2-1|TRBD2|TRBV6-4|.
TGTGCCAGCAGTAGATCTAGCGGGACCGCCCGGGGGGAGCAGTTCTTC
CASSRSSGTARGEQFF
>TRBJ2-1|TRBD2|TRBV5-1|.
TGCGCCAGCAGCTTGGTTGGGGGAGGGCCGATGAATGAGCAGTTCTTC
CASSLVGGGPMNEQFF
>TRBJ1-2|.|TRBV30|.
TGTGCCTGGGCCTGGGGAGAGGGCTACACCTTC
CAWAWGEGYTF
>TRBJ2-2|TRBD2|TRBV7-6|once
TGTGCCAGCAGCTTAGAACTAGCGGCGAACACCGGGGAGCTGTTTTTT
CASSLELAANTGELFF
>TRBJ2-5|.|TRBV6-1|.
TGTGCCAGCAGGCCCCGGGAGACCCAGTACTTC
CASRPRETQYF
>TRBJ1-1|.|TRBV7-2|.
TGTGCCAGCAGCTTAATGACAGCGATGAACACTGAAGCTTTCTTT
CASSLMTAMNTEAFF
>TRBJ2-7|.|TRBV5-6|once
TGTGCCAGCAGCTTTCGGGGAATCTACGAGCAGTACTTC
CASSFRGIYEQYF
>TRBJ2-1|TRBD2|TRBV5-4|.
TGTGCCAGCAGCCCCCAGCGGGGGTACAATGAGCAGTTCTTC
CASSPQRGYNEQFF
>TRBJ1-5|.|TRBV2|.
TGTGCCAGCAGTGAAGCTAGCCAGGGAAGCAATCAGCCCCAGCATTTT
CASSEASQGSNQPQHF
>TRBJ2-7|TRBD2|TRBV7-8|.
TGTGCCAGCAGCTCCCGGACTAGTTTCTACGAGCAGTACTTC
CASSSRTSFYEQYF
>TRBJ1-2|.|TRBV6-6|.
TGTGCCAGCAGTTCCGGGGGTAGCGTTAACTATGGCTACACCTTC
CASSSGGSVNYGYTF
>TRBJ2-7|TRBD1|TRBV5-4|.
TGTGCCAGCAGTCCGGCCGGGACAGGCGTTCTCGAGCAGTACTTC
CASSPAGTGVLEQYF
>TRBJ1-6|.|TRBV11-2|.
TGTGCCAGCAGCTTCGGAGGGCGGGGATCACCCCTCCACTTT
CASSFGGRGSPLHF
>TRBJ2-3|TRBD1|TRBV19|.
TGTGCCAGTAGTACATACCAGGGGGCACAATTCACAGACACGCAGTATTTT
CASSTYQGAQFTDTQYF
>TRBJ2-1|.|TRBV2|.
TGTGCCAGCAGCCCTCTAACCTCTAGCGCCACCTACAATGAGCAGTTCTTC
CASSPLTSSATYNEQFF
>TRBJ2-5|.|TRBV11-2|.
TGTGCCAGCAGCTCCCGGGTCGCGGCTGGGACCCAGTACTTC
CASSSRVAAGTQYF
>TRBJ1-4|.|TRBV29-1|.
TGCAGCGTTGAGCGCGGGGTGAATGAAAAACTGTTTTTT
CSVERGVNEKLFF
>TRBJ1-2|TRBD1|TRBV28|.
TGTGCCAGCACCCCCCCCCGACAGGGAGGAGGCTACACCTTC
CASTPPRQGGGYTF